This T cell receptor (beta chain) was retrieved from a study of blood T cell repertoires in COVID-19. Study-level background: Samples taken during acute and convalescent COVID-19 were collected in the United States, Italy and Spain. The analysed material was cDNA or gDNA that came from T cells, B-cell-depleted T cells, or PBMCs.

In the study's own analysis: Cell counts per sample came from amplifying reference gene primers. Assay: immunoSEQ multiplex PCR; the TCRdb copy retains only in-frame clones and omits some. Clonal size and the V and J genes are those of that table, whereas D and trimming came from the DNA. The table records some 89,000 clones, 85% to 90% of them present only once. The sample comprised peripheral blood. This clonotype was obtained from a human donor in a cohort sampled during active COVID-19.

CDR3 region: CASRDRGGTEAFF. For the CDR3, the DNA is TGTGCCAGCAGAGACAGGGGGGGCACTGAAGCTTTCTTT. V usage is TRBV28 and J usage is TRBJ1-1; the match to TRBD1 covers 9 bases. V shed 6 bases and J 4 bases; nucleotides not matched to a gene: 3. The CDR3 sequence is 13 residues long. Per the germline V gene, CDR1 is MDHEN and CDR2 is SYDVKM. Filled out from reference TRBV28 and TRBJ1-1, the complete variable domain reads DVKVTQSSRYLVKRTGEKVFLECVQDMDHENMFWYRQDPGLGLRLIYFSYDVKMKEKGDIPEGYSVSREKKERFSLILESASTNQTSMYLCASRDRGGTEAFFGQGTRLTVV.